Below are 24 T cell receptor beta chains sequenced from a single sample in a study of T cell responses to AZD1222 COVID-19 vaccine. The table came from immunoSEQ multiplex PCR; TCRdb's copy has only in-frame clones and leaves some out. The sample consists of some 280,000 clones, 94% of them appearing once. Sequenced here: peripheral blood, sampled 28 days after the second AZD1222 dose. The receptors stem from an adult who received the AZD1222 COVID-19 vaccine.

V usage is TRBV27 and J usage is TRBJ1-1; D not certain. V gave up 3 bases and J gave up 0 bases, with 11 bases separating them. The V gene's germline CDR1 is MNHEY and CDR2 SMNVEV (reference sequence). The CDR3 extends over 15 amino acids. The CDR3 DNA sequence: TGTGCCAGCAGTTTCTCCAGCTCCATGAACACTGAAGCTTTCTTT. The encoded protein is CASSFSSSMNTEAFF.

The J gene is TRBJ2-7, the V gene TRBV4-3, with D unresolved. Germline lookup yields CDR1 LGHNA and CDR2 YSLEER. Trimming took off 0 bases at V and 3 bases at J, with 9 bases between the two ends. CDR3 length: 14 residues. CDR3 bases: TGCGCCAGCAGCCAAGATCCCGACGGCTACGAGCAGTACTTC. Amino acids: CASSQDPDGYEQYF.

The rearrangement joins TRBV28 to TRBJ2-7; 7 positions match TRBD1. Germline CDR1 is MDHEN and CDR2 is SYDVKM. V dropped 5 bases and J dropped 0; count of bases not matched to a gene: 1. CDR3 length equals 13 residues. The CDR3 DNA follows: TGTGCCAGCAGTGGGGACAGCTCCTACGAGCAGTACTTC. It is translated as CASSGDSSYEQYF.

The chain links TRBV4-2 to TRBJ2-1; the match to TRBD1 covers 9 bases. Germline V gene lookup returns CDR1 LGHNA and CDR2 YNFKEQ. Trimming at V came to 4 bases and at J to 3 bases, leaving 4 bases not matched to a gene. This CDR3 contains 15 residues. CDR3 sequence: CASSPGDRVYNEQFF. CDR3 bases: TGTGCCAGCAGCCCGGGGGACAGGGTCTACAATGAGCAGTTCTTC.

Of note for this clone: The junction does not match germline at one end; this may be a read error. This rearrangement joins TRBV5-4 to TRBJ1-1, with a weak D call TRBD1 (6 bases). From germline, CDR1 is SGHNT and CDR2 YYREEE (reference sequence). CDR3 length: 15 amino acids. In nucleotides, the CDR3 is TGTGCCAGCAGCTTTGATCCGTCTGGGGACACTGAAGTTTTCTTT. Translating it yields CASSFDPSGDTEVFF.

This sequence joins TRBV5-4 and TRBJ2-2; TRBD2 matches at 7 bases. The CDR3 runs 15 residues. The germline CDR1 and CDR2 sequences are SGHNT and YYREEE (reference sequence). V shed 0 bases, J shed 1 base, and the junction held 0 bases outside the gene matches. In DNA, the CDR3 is TGTGCCAGCAGCTTGGCTAGCGGGAACACCGGGGAGCTGTTTTTT. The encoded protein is CASSLASGNTGELFF.

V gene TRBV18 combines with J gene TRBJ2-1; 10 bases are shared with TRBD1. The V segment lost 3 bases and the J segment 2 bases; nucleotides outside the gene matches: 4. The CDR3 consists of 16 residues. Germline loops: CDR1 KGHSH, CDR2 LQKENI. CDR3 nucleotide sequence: TGTGCCAGCTCACCTCGGGACAGGGGACCCTACAATGAGCAGTTCTTC. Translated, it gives CASSPRDRGPYNEQFF.

In DNA, the CDR3 is TGTGCCATAAAAGGGACAGGGGGCTTAGGAAACATTCAGTACTTC. It specifies CAIKGTGGLGNIQYF. V and J are TRBV28 and TRBJ2-4; 12 bases line up with TRBD1. J lost 6 bases, V lost 10 bases, and 10 bases had no gene match. The CDR3 sequence is 15 residues long. The germline V gene has CDR1 MDHEN and CDR2 SYDVKM.

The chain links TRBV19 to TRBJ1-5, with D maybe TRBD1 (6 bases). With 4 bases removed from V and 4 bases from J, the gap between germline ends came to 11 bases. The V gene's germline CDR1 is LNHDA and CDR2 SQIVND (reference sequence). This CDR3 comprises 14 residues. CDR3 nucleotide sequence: TGTGCCAGTAGTAACTCCCAGGGGAATCAGCCCCAGCATTTT. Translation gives CASSNSQGNQPQHF.

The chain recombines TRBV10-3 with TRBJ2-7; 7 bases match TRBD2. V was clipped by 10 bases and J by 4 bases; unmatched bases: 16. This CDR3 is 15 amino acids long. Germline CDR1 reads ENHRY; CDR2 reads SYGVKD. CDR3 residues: CASDDPGLLSYEQYF. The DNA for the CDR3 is TGTGCCAGCGACGACCCGGGACTACTCTCTTACGAGCAGTACTTC.

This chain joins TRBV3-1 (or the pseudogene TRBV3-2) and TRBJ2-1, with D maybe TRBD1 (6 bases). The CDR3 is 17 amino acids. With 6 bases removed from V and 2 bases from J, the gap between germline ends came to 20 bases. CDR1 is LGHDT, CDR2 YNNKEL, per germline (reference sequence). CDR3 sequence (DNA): TGTGCCAGCAGTCGCACGGACAGTCGTTTAGCCTACAATGAGCAGTTCTTC. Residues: CASSRTDSRLAYNEQFF.

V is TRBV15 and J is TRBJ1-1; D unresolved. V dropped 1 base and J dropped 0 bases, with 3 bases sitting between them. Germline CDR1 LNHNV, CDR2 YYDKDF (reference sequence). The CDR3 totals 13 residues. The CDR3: CATSRGVNTEAFF. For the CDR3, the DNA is TGTGCCACCAGCAGAGGAGTGAACACTGAAGCTTTCTTT.

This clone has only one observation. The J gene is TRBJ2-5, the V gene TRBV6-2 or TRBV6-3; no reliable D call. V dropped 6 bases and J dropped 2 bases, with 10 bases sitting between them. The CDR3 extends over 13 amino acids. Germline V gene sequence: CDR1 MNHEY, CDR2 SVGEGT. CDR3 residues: CASSQKGQETQYF. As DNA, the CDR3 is TGTGCCAGCAGCCAGAAAGGACAAGAGACCCAGTACTTC.

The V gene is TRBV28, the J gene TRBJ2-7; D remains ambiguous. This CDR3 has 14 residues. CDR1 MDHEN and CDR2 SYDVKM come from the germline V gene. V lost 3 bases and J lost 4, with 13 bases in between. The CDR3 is CASSLGRMGYEQYF. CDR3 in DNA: TGTGCCAGCAGTTTGGGCCGTATGGGATACGAGCAGTACTTC.

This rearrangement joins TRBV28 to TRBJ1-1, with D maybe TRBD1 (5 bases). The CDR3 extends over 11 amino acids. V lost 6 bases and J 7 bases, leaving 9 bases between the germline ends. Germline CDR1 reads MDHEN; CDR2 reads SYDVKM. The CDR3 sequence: CASRGALEAFF. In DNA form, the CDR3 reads TGTGCCAGCAGAGGGGCGCTTGAAGCTTTCTTT.

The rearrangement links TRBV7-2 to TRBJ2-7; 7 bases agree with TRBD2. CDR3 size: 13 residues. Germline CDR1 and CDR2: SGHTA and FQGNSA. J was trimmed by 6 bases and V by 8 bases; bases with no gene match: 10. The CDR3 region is CASGAGTTFEQYF. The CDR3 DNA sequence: TGTGCCAGCGGAGCCGGGACTACCTTCGAGCAGTACTTC.

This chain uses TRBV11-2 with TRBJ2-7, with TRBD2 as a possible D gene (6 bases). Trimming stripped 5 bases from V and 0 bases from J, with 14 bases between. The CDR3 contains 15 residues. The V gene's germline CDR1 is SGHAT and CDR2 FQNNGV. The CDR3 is CASSLSGPNSYEQYF. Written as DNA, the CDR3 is TGTGCCAGCAGCCTTAGCGGCCCGAACTCCTACGAGCAGTACTTC. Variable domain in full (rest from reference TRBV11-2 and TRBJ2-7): EAGVAQSPRYKIIEKRQSVAFWCNPISGHATLYWYQQILGQGPKLLIQFQNNGVVDDSQLPKDRFSAERLKGVDSTLKIQPAKLEDSAVYLCASSLSGPNSYEQYFGPGTRLTVT.

Written as DNA, the CDR3 is TGTGCCAGCAGCCCAATGCGGCTAGCGGGGTTGGGGGAGCTGTTTTTT. It yields the protein CASSPMRLAGLGELFF. The rearrangement links TRBV7-2 to TRBJ2-2; 9 bases align to TRBD2. The CDR3 covers 16 residues. CDR1 SGHTA and CDR2 FQGNSA come from the germline V gene. Trimming took 5 bases from V and 8 from J; bases not matched to a gene: 12.

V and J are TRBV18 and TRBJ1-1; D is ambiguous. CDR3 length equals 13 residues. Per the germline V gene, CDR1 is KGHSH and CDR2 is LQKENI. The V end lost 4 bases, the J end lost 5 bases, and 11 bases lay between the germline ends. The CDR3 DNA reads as TGTGCCAGCTCACTACTCAAGGGTACTGAAGCTTTCTTT. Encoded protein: CASSLLKGTEAFF.

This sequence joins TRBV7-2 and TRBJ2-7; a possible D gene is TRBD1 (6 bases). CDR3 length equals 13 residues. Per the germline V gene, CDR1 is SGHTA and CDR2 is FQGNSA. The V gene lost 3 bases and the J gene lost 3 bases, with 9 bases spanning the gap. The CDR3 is CASSLDRGYEQYF. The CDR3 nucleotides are TGTGCCAGCAGCTTGGACAGAGGCTACGAGCAGTACTTC.

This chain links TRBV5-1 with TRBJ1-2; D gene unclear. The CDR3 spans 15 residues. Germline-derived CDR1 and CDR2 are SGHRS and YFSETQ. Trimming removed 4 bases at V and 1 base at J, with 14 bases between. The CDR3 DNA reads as TGCGCCAGCAGCCCGGCGCTTGGGGTTAACTATGGCTACACCTTC. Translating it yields CASSPALGVNYGYTF.

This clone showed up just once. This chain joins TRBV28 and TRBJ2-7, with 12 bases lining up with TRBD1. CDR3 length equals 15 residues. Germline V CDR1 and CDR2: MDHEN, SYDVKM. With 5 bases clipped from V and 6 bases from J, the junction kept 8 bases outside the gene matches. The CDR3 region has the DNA TGTGCCAGCAGTCCACCCGGGACAGGGGGCTTCGAGCAGTACTTC. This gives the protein CASSPPGTGGFEQYF.

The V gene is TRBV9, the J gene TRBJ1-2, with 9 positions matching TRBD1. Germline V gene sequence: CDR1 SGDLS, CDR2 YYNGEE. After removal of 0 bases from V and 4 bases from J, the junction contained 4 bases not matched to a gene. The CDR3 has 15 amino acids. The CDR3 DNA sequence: TGTGCCAGCAGCGTAGGCCCGGGACAGGGCTATGGCTACACCTTC. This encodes CASSVGPGQGYGYTF.

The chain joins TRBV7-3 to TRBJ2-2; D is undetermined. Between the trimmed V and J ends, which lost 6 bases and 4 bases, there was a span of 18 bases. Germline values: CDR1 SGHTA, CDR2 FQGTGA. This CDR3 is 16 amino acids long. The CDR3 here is CASSILSGRGTGELFF. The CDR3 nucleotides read TGTGCCAGCAGTATCCTTTCCGGTAGAGGCACCGGGGAGCTGTTTTTT. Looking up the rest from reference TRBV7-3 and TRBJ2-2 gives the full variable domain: GAGVSQTPSNKVTEKGKYVELRCDPISGHTALYWYRQSLGQGPEFLIYFQGTGAADDSGLPNDRFFAVRPEGSVSTLKIQRTERGDSAVYLCASSILSGRGTGELFFGEGSRLTVL.